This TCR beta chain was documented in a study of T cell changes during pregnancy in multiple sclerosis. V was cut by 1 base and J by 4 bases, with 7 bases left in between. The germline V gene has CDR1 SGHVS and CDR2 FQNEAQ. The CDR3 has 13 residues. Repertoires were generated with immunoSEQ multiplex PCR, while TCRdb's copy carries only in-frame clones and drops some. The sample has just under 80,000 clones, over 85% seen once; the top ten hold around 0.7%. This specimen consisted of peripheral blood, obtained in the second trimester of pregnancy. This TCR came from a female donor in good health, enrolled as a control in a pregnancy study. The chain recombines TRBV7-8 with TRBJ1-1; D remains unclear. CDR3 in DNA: TGTGCCAGCAGCTTAGACAGATCCACTGAAGCTTTCTTT. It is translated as CASSLDRSTEAFF.